This passage covers 8 T cell receptor beta chains from one sample sequenced in a study of OX40 agonist ivuxolimab in advanced cancers. Generated by immunoSEQ multiplex PCR, the TCRdb table keeps only in-frame clones and is missing some. The table includes more than 15,000 clones, 86% detected once. The sample was CD4+ or CD8+ T cells sorted from blood, taken in a trial of the OX40 agonist ivuxolimab. The receptors originated from an adult with an advanced solid tumor such as melanoma, head and neck, liver or kidney cancer.

This chain links TRBV4-1 with TRBJ2-3; no definite D call. Germline V lookup: CDR1 MGHRA, CDR2 YSYEKL. The ends were cut back, 4 bases at V and 1 base at J, with 12 bases in the middle. The CDR3 is made up of 15 amino acids. The CDR3 DNA reads TGCGCCAGCAGCCCCGTCCCGAGAGGCACAGATACGCAGTATTTT. As protein: CASSPVPRGTDTQYF.

This clone appeared a few times. The V call is TRBV30, the J call TRBJ1-1; TRBD1 matches 7 bases. This CDR3 has 14 amino acids. The V and J ends lost 2 bases and 6 bases, in that order; junction bases with no gene match: 9. Germline V CDR1 and CDR2: GTSNPN, SVGIG (reference sequence). The DNA for the CDR3 is TGTGCCTGGAGTCCGACAGGGCGGGACGCTGAAGCTTTCTTT. Its translation is CAWSPTGRDAEAFF.

With regard to this clone: At one boundary the junction diverges from the germline segment, which might be a read error. The chain has TRBV27 and TRBJ1-5; TRBD1 matches at 7 bases. Germline CDR1 reads MNHEY; CDR2 reads SMNVEV (reference sequence). This CDR3 is 14 amino acids long. In DNA form, the CDR3 reads TGTGCCAGCAGCCTGACAGGGCACAATCGGCCCCAGCATTTT. Protein product: CASSLTGHNRPQHF.

This clone was picked up one time. The chain has TRBV28 and TRBJ2-1; no clear D gene. The CDR3 contains 12 residues. V was pared by 2 bases and J by 7 bases, with 6 bases between. Per the germline V gene, CDR1 is MDHEN and CDR2 is SYDVKM. For the CDR3, the DNA is TGTGCCAGCAGTTTAAAGCGTAATGAGCAGTTCTTC. It encodes CASSLKRNEQFF.

This clone appeared once. As DNA, the CDR3 is TGTGCCAGCAGGGGAGGGCCCACAGATACGCAGTATTTT. Amino acids: CASRGGPTDTQYF. This chain links TRBV6-4 with TRBJ2-3; TRBD2 agrees at 7 bases. Germline assignment: CDR1 MRHNA and CDR2 SNTAGT. V was pared by 6 bases and J by 2 bases, with 2 bases of the junction left unmatched. CDR3 length equals 13 residues.

The chain combines TRBV7-2 with TRBJ2-7; D is possibly TRBD2 (7 bases). The CDR3 length is 14 residues. Germline CDR1 is SGHTA and CDR2 is FQGNSA. V was clipped by 4 bases and J by 5 bases, with 15 bases between them. The CDR3 loop is CASSSWGGLNEQYF. In DNA form, the CDR3 reads TGTGCCAGCAGCTCGTGGGGGGGCCTCAACGAGCAGTACTTC.

In its sample, this clone was seen once. J is TRBJ2-1 and V is TRBV4-2; possibly TRBD2 for D (5 bases). Germline CDR1 reads LGHNA; CDR2 reads YNFKEQ. This CDR3 region has 15 residues. Trimming pared 1 base from V and 0 bases from J, leaving 7 bases between. CDR3 nucleotides: TGTGCCAGCAGCCAAGGGGAGAGCTCCTACAATGAGCAGTTCTTC. Its protein is CASSQGESSYNEQFF.

This clone was counted between two and nine times. The gene calls are TRBV7-9 and TRBJ1-6; 10 bases map to TRBD1. Germline CDR1 reads SEHNR; CDR2 reads FQNEAQ (reference sequence). CDR3 length equals 16 residues. Unmatched junction bases numbered 9, after V lost 5 bases and J lost 8 bases. CDR3 in DNA: TGTGCCAGCAGCCAACCGGGACAGGGGCTACATTCACCCCTCCACTTT. Translating it yields CASSQPGQGLHSPLHF.